The subject of this entry is one TCR beta chain. Its antigen is not known. Unique molecular identifiers were incorporated when the TCRbeta library was constructed. In TCRdb, the PCR reads were re-called with MiXCR into one record per CDR3 protein. The profile covers roughly 100,000 distinct CDR3 sequences, with 4.5% to 7.5% appearing a single time and around 5.6% taken by the ten largest. With 3 bases clipped from V and 3 bases from J, the junction kept 13 bases outside the gene matches. The V gene's germline CDR1 is SGHRS and CDR2 YFSETQ. The CDR3 covers 17 residues. The entry originates in a study of T-cell reconstitution after alpha-beta-depleted transplantation in children. Study-level points and caveats: Where alpha-beta T cells came from about two months after transplant was reportedly several hundred expanded graft clones. T-cell numbers and diversity, one year after transplant, stemmed largely from T cells that were newly produced.

The TCR was taken from a female patient between 2 and 10 years old who had a stem cell transplant for Fanconi anemia, so the T cells may come from the graft donor. The sample was PBMCs, mostly from graft donor cells, taken 60 days after TCRalphabeta/CD19-depleted stem cell transplant. The rearrangement joins TRBV5-1 to TRBJ2-7; 9 bases map to TRBD2. The CDR3 reads CASSSNTLSGSIYEQYF. The CDR3 DNA is TGCGCCAGCAGCTCCAATACTCTTAGCGGGAGTATCTACGAGCAGTACTTC.